Only a few counts were recorded for the clone carrying this T cell receptor (beta chain). Its antigen is undetermined. This entry comes from a study of response to subunit inactivated influenza vaccine. Whole-study results and caveats: Each seasonal influenza vaccination, the authors suggested, recruits few new T cells.

TCRdb analysed the RT-PCR reads with MiXCR anew, one entry per CDR3 protein. The data show 500,000 or so distinct CDR3 sequences, approximately 15% seen once. The V end was cut by 4 bases, the J end by 0 bases, with 12 bases between. CDR1 and CDR2 from the germline V gene are MGHRA and YSYEKL. The CDR3 covers 15 residues. The material sequenced was CD4+ T cells sorted from PBMCs, taken less than 30 months after vaccination. This chain connects TRBV4-1 to TRBJ1-1; maybe TRBD1 (5 bases). This receptor was taken from a man aged 50 to 69 who received an inactivated influenza vaccine. The CDR3 spells CASSLQTVMNTEAFF. CDR3 nucleotide sequence: TGCGCCAGCAGCCTTCAGACAGTCATGAACACTGAAGCTTTCTTT.